Listed below are T cell receptor beta chains from one sample, sequenced in a study of T cell changes during pregnancy in multiple sclerosis. Produced via immunoSEQ multiplex PCR; TCRdb's table is partial and in-frame only. The sample comprises some 40,000 clones, 70% to 90% of which are singletons, and 4.1% rests with the top ten. The sample in question was CD8+ T cells from peripheral blood mononuclear cells, obtained in the first trimester of pregnancy. The receptors shown here come from a female donor with multiple sclerosis, enrolled in a pregnancy study. CDR3s include the opening cysteine and the closing phenylalanine or tryptophan. Each record gives: V gene, clone size, D gene, J gene, CDR3 DNA, CDR3 protein. A D gene is named only where the DNA matches it firmly. Some rows mark clone size as missing; the rest say once, few, many or name a class of expanded clone.

TRBV4-3	few	.	TRBJ2-7	TGCGCCAGCAGCCAAGGAGACGGAGCTACCTACGAGCAGTACTTC	CASSQGDGATYEQYF
TRBV14	.	TRBD1	TRBJ1-1	TGTGCCAGCAGCCCCCGGGACAGGGCATTTGAAGCTTTCTTT	CASSPRDRAFEAFF
TRBV7-9	.	.	TRBJ2-3	TGTGCCAGCAGCTTAGGGATTGCCGCGGGCAGCACAGATACGCAGTATTTT	CASSLGIAAGSTDTQYF
TRBV7-9	.	TRBD1	TRBJ2-2	TGTGCCAGCAGCACTCGACAGGGGGAGGCCGGGGAGCTGTTTTTT	CASSTRQGEAGELFF
TRBV5-4	.	TRBD1	TRBJ1-1	TGTGCCAGCAGTCTCACCGGGACAGGGTTCATGAACACTGAAGCTTTCTTT	CASSLTGTGFMNTEAFF
TRBV6-4	few	TRBD1	TRBJ2-1	TGTGCCAGCAGTGAACAGGGGATAGGTGAGCAGTTCTTC	CASSEQGIGEQFF
TRBV9	.	.	TRBJ2-2	TGTGCCAGCAGCCCCCAGGGCCCCGGGGAGCTGTTTTTT	CASSPQGPGELFF
TRBV29-1	.	TRBD1	TRBJ2-7	TGCAGCGGGGGACAGGGGGCTTACGAGCAGTACTTC	CSGGQGAYEQYF
TRBV7-3	.	TRBD1	TRBJ2-3	TGTGCCAGCAGCCCGAGGGACAGGGACGGCACAGATACGCAGTATTTT	CASSPRDRDGTDTQYF
TRBV29-1	.	TRBD1	TRBJ1-1	TGCAGCGGCGTCACAGGGGATGTCACTGAAGCTTTCTTT	CSGVTGDVTEAFF
TRBV27	.	.	TRBJ1-1	TGTGCCAGCAGTCTCGAACCGCAGGTACTGAACACTGAAGCTTTCTTT	CASSLEPQVLNTEAFF
TRBV27	.	TRBD1	TRBJ2-1	TGTGCCAGCAGCCCGATGGGACAGGGGGCTAATGAGCAGTTCTTC	CASSPMGQGANEQFF
TRBV7-9	.	TRBD1	TRBJ2-7	TGTGCCAGCAGCCCCGGGACAGGGCACTACGAGCAGTACTTC	CASSPGTGHYEQYF
TRBV15	.	.	TRBJ1-2	TGTGCCACCAGCAGAGTTTATCCGGACAAGGGCTACACCTTC	CATSRVYPDKGYTF
TRBV4-1	.	.	TRBJ1-1	TGCGCCAGCAGCCCCCTGGGCGATGACACTGAAGCTTTCTTT	CASSPLGDDTEAFF
TRBV6-5	.	.	TRBJ2-1	TGTGCCAGTGGCGTAAACGGGGGGCGCGGGAATGAGCAGTTCTTC	CASGVNGGRGNEQFF
TRBV2	.	TRBD2	TRBJ2-5	TGTGCCAGCACCGGACTAGCGGGGGGAAAAGAGACCCAGTACTTC	CASTGLAGGKETQYF
TRBV4-3	medium-sized	TRBD1	TRBJ2-1	TGCGCCAGCAGCCAAGGGGGACAGGGGGACTACAATGAGCAGTTCTTC	CASSQGGQGDYNEQFF
TRBV5-5	once	TRBD1	TRBJ1-5	TGTGCCAGCAGCTCCTCGACAGGGGGCAATCAGCCCCAGCATTTT	CASSSSTGGNQPQHF
TRBV7-2	few	TRBD2	TRBJ2-1	TGTGCCAGCAGCTTACCGCGGGGGGGGAGCTCCTACAATGAGCAGTTCTTC	CASSLPRGGSSYNEQFF
TRBV13	once	.	TRBJ1-2	TGTGCCAGCAGCTTAATGGGGGCCGTTGATGGCTACACCTTC	CASSLMGAVDGYTF
TRBV5-6	.	TRBD1	TRBJ1-2	TGTGCCAGCAGCGAGGCAGGGGGCTTTAACTATGGCTACACCTTC	CASSEAGGFNYGYTF
TRBV11-3	.	.	TRBJ2-3	TGTGCCAGCAGCCCTAGCCCCCTTCGATATGATACGCAGTATTTT	CASSPSPLRYDTQYF
TRBV11-3	.	TRBD2	TRBJ2-1	TGTGCCAGCAGCTCCGGGGAGGGATCCTACAATGAGCAGTTCTTC	CASSSGEGSYNEQFF
TRBV5-1	.	TRBD1	TRBJ1-1	TGCGCCAGCAGCTTGGCGTACAGGGGAATGACTGAAGCTTTCTTT	CASSLAYRGMTEAFF
TRBV9	.	.	TRBJ1-6	TGTGCCAGCAGCGTAGAGGTACAGAATTCACCCCTCCACTTT	CASSVEVQNSPLHF
TRBV25-1	few	TRBD2	TRBJ2-1	TGTGCCAGCGGGGAGTACTTTTCTAGCGGGGGTTATTTTAATGAGCAGTTCTTC	CASGEYFSSGGYFNEQFF
TRBV2	.	TRBD1	TRBJ2-7	TGTGCCAGCAGTGAAGCCGGGACAGGGGGCGAGCAGTACTTC	CASSEAGTGGEQYF
TRBV4-3	.	.	TRBJ1-1	TGCGCCAGCAGCCAAGGGGGGCACCCCACTGAAGCTTTCTTT	CASSQGGHPTEAFF
TRBV7-6	.	TRBD2	TRBJ2-5	TGTGCCAGCAGCTTGCCCGCTAGCGGGGGTACCGTAGGCGACCAAGAGACCCAGTACTTC	CASSLPASGGTVGDQETQYF
TRBV4-1	.	TRBD2	TRBJ2-5	TGCGCCAGCAGCCGCGAGACTAGCGGACAAGAGACCCAGTACTTC	CASSRETSGQETQYF
TRBV15	.	.	TRBJ2-2	TGTGCCACCAGCAGAGATCCGTACACCGGGGAGCTGTTTTTT	CATSRDPYTGELFF
TRBV29-1	.	TRBD1	TRBJ1-1	TGCAGCGTTGAAGGTCTGGGACAGGGTAGGGCTTTCTTT	CSVEGLGQGRAFF
TRBV5-4	.	.	TRBJ1-1	TGTGCCAGCAGCTTGCTAGATAACACTGAAGCTTTCTTT	CASSLLDNTEAFF
TRBV5-1	.	.	TRBJ1-2	TGCGCCAGCAGCCTGGAGTCGAGGAACTATGGCTACACCTTC	CASSLESRNYGYTF
TRBV2	.	.	TRBJ1-1	TGTGCCCTCAGGGAGGGGCTGGTGGACACTGAAGCTTTCTTT	CALREGLVDTEAFF
TRBV25-1	.	.	TRBJ1-1	TGTGCCAGCAGTGAATTGTGGGGGCACACTGAAGCTTTCTTT	CASSELWGHTEAFF
TRBV7-9	.	.	TRBJ1-1	TGTGCCAGCAGCTTAGGCGGAGGGGCCGGAGCTTTCTTT	CASSLGGGAGAFF
TRBV11-3	.	.	TRBJ1-1	TGTGCCAGCAGCGTTACAGGGTCCACTGAAGCTTTCTTT	CASSVTGSTEAFF
TRBV4-3	once	.	TRBJ2-2	TGCGCCAGCAGCTCAAGCGAGGCAGAGAACACCGGGGAGCTGTTTTTT	CASSSSEAENTGELFF
TRBV19	.	.	TRBJ1-1	TGTGCCAGTAGCTCTTCGGCGGACACTGAAGCTTTCTTT	CASSSSADTEAFF